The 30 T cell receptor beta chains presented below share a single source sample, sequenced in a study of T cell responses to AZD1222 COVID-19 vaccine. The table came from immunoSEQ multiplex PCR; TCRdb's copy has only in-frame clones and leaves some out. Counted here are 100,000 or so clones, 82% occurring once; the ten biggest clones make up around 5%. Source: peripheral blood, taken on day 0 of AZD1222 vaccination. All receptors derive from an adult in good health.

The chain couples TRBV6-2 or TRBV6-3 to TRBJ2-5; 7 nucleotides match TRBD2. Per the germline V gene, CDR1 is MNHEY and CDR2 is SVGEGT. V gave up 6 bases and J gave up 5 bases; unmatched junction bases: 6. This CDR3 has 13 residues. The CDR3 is CASSPGLGETQYF. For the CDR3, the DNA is TGTGCCAGCAGCCCCGGACTAGGGGAGACCCAGTACTTC.

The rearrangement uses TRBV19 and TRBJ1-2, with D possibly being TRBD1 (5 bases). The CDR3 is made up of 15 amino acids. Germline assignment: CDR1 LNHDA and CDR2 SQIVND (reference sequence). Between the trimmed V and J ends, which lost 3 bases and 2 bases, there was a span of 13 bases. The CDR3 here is CASSMTVVANYGYTF. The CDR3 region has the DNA TGTGCCAGTAGTATGACAGTCGTGGCAAACTATGGCTACACCTTC.

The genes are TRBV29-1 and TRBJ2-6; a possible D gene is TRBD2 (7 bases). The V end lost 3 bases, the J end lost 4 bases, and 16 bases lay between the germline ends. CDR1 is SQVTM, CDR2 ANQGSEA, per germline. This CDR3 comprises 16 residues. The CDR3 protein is CSVEDRGGTGANVLTF. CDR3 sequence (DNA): TGCAGCGTTGAGGATAGGGGGGGAACCGGGGCCAACGTCCTGACTTTC.

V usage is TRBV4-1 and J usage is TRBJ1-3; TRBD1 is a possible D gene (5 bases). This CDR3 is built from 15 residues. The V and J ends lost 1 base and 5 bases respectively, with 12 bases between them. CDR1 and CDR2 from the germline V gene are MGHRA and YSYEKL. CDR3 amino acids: CASSQGPGRRNTIYF. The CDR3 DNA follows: TGCGCCAGCAGCCAAGGGCCGGGACGGCGAAACACCATATATTTT.

Here the CDR3 DNA reads TGTGCCAGCAGTGGAGGGGGCTCCTATAATTCACCCCTCCACTTT. Amino acid sequence: CASSGGGSYNSPLHF. This chain links TRBV2 with TRBJ1-6; possibly TRBD1 for D (6 bases). This CDR3 comprises 15 residues. The germline CDR1 and CDR2 sequences are SNHLY and FYNNEI. Trimming stripped 4 bases from V and 0 bases from J, with 7 bases between. Based on the CDR3 plus reference TRBV2 and TRBJ1-6, the full variable domain is EPEVTQTPSHQVTQMGQEVILRCVPISNHLYFYWYRQILGQKVEFLVSFYNNEISEKSEIFDDQFSVERPDGSNFTLKIRSTKLEDSAMYFCASSGGGSYNSPLHFGNGTRLTVT.

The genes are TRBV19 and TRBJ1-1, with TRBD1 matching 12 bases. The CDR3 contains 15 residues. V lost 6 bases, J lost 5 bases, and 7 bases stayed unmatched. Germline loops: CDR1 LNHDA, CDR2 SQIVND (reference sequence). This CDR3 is CASSKGTGGKTEAFF. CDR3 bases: TGTGCCAGTAGCAAGGGGACAGGGGGCAAGACTGAAGCTTTCTTT.

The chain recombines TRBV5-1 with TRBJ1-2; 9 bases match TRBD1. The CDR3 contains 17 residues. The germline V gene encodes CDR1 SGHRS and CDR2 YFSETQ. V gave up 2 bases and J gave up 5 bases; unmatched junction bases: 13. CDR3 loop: CASSFFPRTGGNYGYTF. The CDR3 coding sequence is TGCGCCAGCAGCTTTTTTCCTAGAACAGGGGGCAATTATGGCTACACCTTC. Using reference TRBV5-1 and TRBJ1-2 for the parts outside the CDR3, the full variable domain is KAGVTQTPRYLIKTRGQQVTLSCSPISGHRSVSWYQQTPGQGLQFLFEYFSETQRNKGNFPGRFSGRQFSNSRSEMNVSTLELGDSALYLCASSFFPRTGGNYGYTFGSGTRLTVV.

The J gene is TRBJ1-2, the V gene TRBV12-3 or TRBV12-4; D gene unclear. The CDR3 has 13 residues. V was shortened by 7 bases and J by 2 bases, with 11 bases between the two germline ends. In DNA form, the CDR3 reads TGTGCCAGCAATCCCCGGGAAAACTATGGCTACACCTTC. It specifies CASNPRENYGYTF.

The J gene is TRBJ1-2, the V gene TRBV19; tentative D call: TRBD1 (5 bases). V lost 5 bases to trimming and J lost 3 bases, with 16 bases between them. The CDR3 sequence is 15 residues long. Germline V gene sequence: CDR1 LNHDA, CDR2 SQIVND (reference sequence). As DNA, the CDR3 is TGTGCCAGTAGTCTCTCAACCGGGACGGACTATGGCTACACCTTC. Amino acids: CASSLSTGTDYGYTF.

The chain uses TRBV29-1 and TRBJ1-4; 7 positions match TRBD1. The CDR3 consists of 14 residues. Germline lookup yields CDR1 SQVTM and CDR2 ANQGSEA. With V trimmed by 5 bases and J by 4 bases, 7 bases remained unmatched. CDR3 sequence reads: CSVRVTGYNEKLFF. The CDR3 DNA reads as TGCAGCGTTCGTGTGACAGGGTATAATGAAAAACTGTTTTTT.

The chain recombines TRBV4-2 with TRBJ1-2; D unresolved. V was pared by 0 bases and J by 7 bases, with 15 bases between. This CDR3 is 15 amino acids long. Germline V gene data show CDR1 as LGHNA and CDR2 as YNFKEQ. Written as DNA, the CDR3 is TGTGCCAGCAGCCAAGATGGTGGGGAGGACTTTGGCTACACCTTC. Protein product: CASSQDGGEDFGYTF.

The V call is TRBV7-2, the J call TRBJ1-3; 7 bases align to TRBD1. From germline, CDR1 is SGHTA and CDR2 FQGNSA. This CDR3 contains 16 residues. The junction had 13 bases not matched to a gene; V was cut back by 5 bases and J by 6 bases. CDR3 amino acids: CASSPQGGPLENTIYF. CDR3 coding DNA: TGTGCCAGCAGCCCTCAGGGGGGTCCTTTAGAAAACACCATATATTTT. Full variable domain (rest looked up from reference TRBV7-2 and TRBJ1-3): GAGVSQSPSNKVTEKGKDVELRCDPISGHTALYWYRQSLGQGLEFLIYFQGNSAPDKSGLPSDRFSAERTGGSVSTLTIQRTQQEDSAVYLCASSPQGGPLENTIYFGEGSWLTVV.

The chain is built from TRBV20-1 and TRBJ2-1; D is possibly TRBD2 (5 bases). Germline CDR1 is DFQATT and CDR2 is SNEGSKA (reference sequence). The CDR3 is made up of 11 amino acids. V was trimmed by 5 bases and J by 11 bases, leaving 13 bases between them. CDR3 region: CSASAVGKQFF. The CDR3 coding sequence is TGCAGTGCTTCAGCGGTGGGGAAGCAGTTCTTC.

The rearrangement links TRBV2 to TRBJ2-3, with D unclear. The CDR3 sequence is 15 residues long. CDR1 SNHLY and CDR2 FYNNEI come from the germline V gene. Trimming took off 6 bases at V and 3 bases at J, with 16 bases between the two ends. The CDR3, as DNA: TGTGCCAGCAGCGAGCGCCTCGTTAGGACAGATACGCAGTATTTT. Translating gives CASSERLVRTDTQYF.

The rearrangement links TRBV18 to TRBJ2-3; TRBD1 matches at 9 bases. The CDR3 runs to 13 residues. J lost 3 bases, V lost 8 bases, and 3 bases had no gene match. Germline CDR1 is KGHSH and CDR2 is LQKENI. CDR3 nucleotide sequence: TGTGCCAGCATACAGGGGGCGACAGATACGCAGTATTTT. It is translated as CASIQGATDTQYF.

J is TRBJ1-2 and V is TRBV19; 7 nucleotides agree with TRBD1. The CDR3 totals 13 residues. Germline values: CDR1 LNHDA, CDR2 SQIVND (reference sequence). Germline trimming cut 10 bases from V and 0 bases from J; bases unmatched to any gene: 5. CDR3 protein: CATGQYPNYGYTF. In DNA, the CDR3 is TGTGCCACGGGACAGTACCCTAACTATGGCTACACCTTC. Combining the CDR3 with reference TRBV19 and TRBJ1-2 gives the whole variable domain DGGITQSPKYLFRKEGQNVTLSCEQNLNHDAMYWYRQDPGQGLRLIYYSQIVNDFQKGDIAEGYSVSREKKESFPLTVTSAQKNPTAFYLCATGQYPNYGYTFGSGTRLTVV.

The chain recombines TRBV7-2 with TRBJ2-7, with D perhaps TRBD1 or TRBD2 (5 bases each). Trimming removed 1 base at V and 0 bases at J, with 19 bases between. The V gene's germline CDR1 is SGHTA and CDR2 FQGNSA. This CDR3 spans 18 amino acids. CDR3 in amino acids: CASSLGGSGSMRSYEQYF. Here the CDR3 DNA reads TGTGCCAGCAGCTTAGGAGGGTCAGGGAGTATGCGCTCCTACGAGCAGTACTTC. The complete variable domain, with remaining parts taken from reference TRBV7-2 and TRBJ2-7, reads GAGVSQSPSNKVTEKGKDVELRCDPISGHTALYWYRQSLGQGLEFLIYFQGNSAPDKSGLPSDRFSAERTGGSVSTLTIQRTQQEDSAVYLCASSLGGSGSMRSYEQYFGPGTRLTVT.

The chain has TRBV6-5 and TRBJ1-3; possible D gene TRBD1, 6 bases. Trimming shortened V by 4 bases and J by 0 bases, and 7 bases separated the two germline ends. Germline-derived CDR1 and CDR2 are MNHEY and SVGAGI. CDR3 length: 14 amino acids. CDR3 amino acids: CASSLGASGNTIYF. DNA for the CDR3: TGTGCCAGCAGTTTGGGGGCCTCTGGAAACACCATATATTTT.

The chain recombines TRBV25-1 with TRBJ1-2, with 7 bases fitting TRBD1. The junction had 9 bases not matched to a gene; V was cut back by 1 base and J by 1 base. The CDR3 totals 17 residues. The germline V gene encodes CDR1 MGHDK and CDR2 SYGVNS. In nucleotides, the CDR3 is TGTGCCAGCAGTGAATCCCCCCGGGCAGGGGGTAACTATGGCTACACCTTC. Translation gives CASSESPRAGGNYGYTF.

As DNA, the CDR3 is TGTGCCAGCAGTGAAGCGCTTAACTATGGCTACACCTTC. It yields the protein CASSEALNYGYTF. The rearrangement joins TRBV6-1 to TRBJ1-2; D is uncertain. With 0 bases removed from V and 1 base from J, the gap between germline ends came to 3 bases. The CDR3 contains 13 residues. Germline CDR1 and CDR2: MNHNS and SASEGT.

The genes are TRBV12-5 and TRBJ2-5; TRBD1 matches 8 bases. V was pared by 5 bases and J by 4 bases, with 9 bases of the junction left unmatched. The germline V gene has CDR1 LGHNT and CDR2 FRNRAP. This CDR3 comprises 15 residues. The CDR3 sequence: CASGIRDRSSETQYF. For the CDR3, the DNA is TGTGCTAGTGGTATCCGGGACAGGTCCTCAGAGACCCAGTACTTC.

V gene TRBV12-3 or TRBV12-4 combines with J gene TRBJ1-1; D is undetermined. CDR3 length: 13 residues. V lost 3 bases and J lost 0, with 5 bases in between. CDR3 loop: CASSFSLNTEAFF. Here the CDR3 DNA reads TGTGCCAGCAGTTTTTCGTTGAACACTGAAGCTTTCTTT.

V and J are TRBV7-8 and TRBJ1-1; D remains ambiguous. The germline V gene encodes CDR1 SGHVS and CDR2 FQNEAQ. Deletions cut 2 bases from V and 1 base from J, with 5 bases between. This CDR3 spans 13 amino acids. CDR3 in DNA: TGTGCCAGCAGCTTAAAAACGAACACTGAAGCTTTCTTT. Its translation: CASSLKTNTEAFF.

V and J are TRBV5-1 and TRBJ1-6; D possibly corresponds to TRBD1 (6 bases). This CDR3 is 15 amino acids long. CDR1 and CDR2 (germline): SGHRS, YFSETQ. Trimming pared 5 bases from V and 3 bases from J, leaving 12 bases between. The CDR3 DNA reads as TGCGCCAGCAGTACCGACAGGTTCTATAATTCACCCCTCCACTTT. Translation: CASSTDRFYNSPLHF. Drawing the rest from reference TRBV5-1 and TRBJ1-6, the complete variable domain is KAGVTQTPRYLIKTRGQQVTLSCSPISGHRSVSWYQQTPGQGLQFLFEYFSETQRNKGNFPGRFSGRQFSNSRSEMNVSTLELGDSALYLCASSTDRFYNSPLHFGNGTRLTVT.

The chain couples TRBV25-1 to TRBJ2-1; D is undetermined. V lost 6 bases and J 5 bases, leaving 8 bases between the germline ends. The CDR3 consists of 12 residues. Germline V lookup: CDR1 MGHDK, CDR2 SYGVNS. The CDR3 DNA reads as TGTGCCAGCAGGGGATACAACAATGAGCAGTTCTTC. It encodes CASRGYNNEQFF.

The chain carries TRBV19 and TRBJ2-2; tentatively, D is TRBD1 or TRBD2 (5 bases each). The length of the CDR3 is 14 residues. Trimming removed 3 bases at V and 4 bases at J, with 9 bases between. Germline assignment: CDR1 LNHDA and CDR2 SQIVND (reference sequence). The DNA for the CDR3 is TGTGCCAGTAGTATTGAGGGGTTCACCGGGGAGCTGTTTTTT. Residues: CASSIEGFTGELFF. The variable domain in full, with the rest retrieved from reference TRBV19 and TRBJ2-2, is DGGITQSPKYLFRKEGQNVTLSCEQNLNHDAMYWYRQDPGQGLRLIYYSQIVNDFQKGDIAEGYSVSREKKESFPLTVTSAQKNPTAFYLCASSIEGFTGELFFGEGSRLTVL.

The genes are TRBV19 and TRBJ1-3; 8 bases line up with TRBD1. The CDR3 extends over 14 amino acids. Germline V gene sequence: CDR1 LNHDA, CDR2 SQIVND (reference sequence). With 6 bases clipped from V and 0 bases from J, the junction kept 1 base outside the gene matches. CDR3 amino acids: CASRDRASGNTIYF. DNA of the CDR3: TGTGCCAGTAGGGACAGGGCCTCTGGAAACACCATATATTTT.

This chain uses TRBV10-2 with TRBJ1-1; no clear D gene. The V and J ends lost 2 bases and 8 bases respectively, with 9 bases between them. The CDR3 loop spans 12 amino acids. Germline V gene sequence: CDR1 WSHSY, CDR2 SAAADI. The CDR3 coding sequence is TGCGCCAGCAGTGAGGGGGTGTCGGAAGCTTTCTTT. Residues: CASSEGVSEAFF.

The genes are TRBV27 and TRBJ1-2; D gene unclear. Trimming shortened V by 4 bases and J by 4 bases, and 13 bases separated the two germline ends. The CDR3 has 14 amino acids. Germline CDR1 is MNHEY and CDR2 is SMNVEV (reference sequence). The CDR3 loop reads CASSSGSVGYGYTF. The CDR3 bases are TGTGCCAGCAGTTCCGGTTCCGTCGGCTATGGCTACACCTTC.

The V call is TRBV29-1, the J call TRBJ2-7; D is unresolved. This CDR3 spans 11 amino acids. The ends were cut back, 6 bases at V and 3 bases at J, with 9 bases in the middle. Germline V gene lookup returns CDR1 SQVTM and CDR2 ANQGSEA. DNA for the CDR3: TGCAGCGTGGCGTCCGGCTACGAGCAGTACTTC. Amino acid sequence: CSVASGYEQYF.